The entry below gives a single TCR beta chain sequence along with its context. What it recognizes is unknown. The data were taken from a study of cytomegalovirus exposure and HLA in healthy donors. Study results and limitations: Researchers catalogued about 150 TCR beta chains as cytomegalovirus-associated. In a later analysis, an Asian-associated ancestry cluster reportedly showed fewer N-insertions than the approximately 620-donor mean.

PCR employed 60 Vbeta and 13 Jbeta primers. Using immunoSEQ multiplex PCR, the repertoire was profiled, and TCRdb retains in-frame clones only, with some absent. The sample yields some 150,000 clones, around 80% seen once. The ends were cut back, 5 bases at V and 3 bases at J, with 10 bases in the middle. Germline CDR1 SEHNR, CDR2 FQNEAQ (reference sequence). This CDR3 spans 13 amino acids. V gene TRBV7-9 combines with J gene TRBJ2-5; D might be TRBD1 (6 bases). Sequenced material: PBMCs. The origin of this receptor is a male donor in good health and CMV-seronegative. The DNA for the CDR3 is TGTGCCAGCAGCCTCCGGACAGAAGAGACCCAGTACTTC. This sequence encodes CASSLRTEETQYF.